The 18 T cell receptor beta chains given below trace back to one sample, sequenced in a study of identical twins. TCRdb re-analysed the 5' RACE reads in MiXCR, keeping a single row per CDR3 protein. Of fewer than 900,000 distinct CDR3 sequences listed, about 20% are singletons. This same sample was also part of a study on T cells expressing NK-cell markers.

Sequencing used PBMCs. All receptors come from a woman aged 18-29 years in good health.

This chain joins TRBV11-2 and TRBJ2-7; D may be TRBD1 or TRBD2 (5 bases each). CDR1 SGHAT and CDR2 FQNNGV come from the germline V gene. V lost 4 bases, J lost 6 bases, and 19 bases lay in between. The CDR3 is 15 amino acids. The CDR3 loop is CASSSRTGPDSEQYF. As DNA, the CDR3 is TGTGCCAGCAGCTCTAGGACGGGACCCGATTCCGAGCAGTACTTC.

This clonotype was detected only a few times. The chain employs TRBV10-3 and TRBJ1-1; no reliable D call. The V end lost 6 bases, the J end lost 7 bases, and 9 bases lay between the germline ends. The CDR3 is made up of 11 amino acids. The germline CDR1 and CDR2 sequences are ENHRY and SYGVKD. The CDR3 is CAIRSDGEAFF. In nucleotides, the CDR3 is TGTGCCATCAGATCGGACGGTGAAGCTTTCTTT.

The DNA for the CDR3 is TGTGCCAGCATCGCACAGGGGAGAGCTTTCTTT. Encoded protein: CASIAQGRAFF. The chain has TRBV12-3 or TRBV12-4 and TRBJ1-1; the match to TRBD1 covers 7 bases. The CDR3 loop spans 11 amino acids. The ends lost 7 bases at V and 10 bases at J; junction bases unmatched: 6.

This clonotype was found a few times. The gene calls are TRBV3-1 and TRBJ2-3; 7 bases agree with TRBD2. Trimming cost V 0 bases and J 7 bases; bases outside gene matches: 7. This CDR3 is built from 15 residues. CDR1 is LGHDT, CDR2 YNNKEL, per germline (reference sequence). CDR3 sequence (DNA): TGTGCCAGCAGCCAAGAGGCAGCGGGGAGCCATACGCAGTATTTT. This gives the protein CASSQEAAGSHTQYF.

The V call is TRBV4-3, the J call TRBJ2-7; D ambiguous. CDR1 and CDR2 (germline): LGHNA, YSLEER. V lost 0 bases and J 6 bases, leaving 9 bases between the germline ends. CDR3 length equals 13 residues. The chain's CDR3 is CASSQDLLTEQYF. Written as DNA, the CDR3 is TGCGCCAGCAGCCAAGACCTCCTCACCGAGCAGTACTTC.

The CDR3 DNA sequence: TGTGCCAGCAGCTTTGTAGGGGACGAGCAGTACTTC. Translating it yields CASSFVGDEQYF. The gene calls are TRBV7-9 and TRBJ2-7, with D tentatively TRBD1 (5 bases). This CDR3 comprises 12 residues. The germline V gene has CDR1 SEHNR and CDR2 FQNEAQ (reference sequence). Trimming cost V 3 bases and J 5 bases, with 8 bases left between them.

This clonotype occurred a few times. The chain employs TRBV20-1 and TRBJ2-7; 12 bases align to TRBD2. Germline-derived CDR1 and CDR2 are DFQATT and SNEGSKA (reference sequence). V lost 6 bases to trimming and J lost 6 bases; unmatched junction nucleotides: 9. The CDR3 extends over 14 amino acids. CDR3 DNA: TGCAGTGCCCCTCGACTAGCGGGAGAAAGCGAGCAGTACTTC. It encodes CSAPRLAGESEQYF.

J is TRBJ2-5 and V is TRBV18; D possibly corresponds to TRBD1 (6 bases). Between the trimmed V and J ends, which lost 2 bases and 4 bases, there was a span of 8 bases. CDR3 length: 13 residues. The V gene's germline CDR1 is KGHSH and CDR2 LQKENI. This CDR3 is CASSPGGSETQYF. CDR3 nucleotide sequence: TGTGCCAGCTCACCAGGGGGCTCAGAGACCCAGTACTTC. Using reference TRBV18 and TRBJ2-5 for the parts outside the CDR3, the full variable domain is NAGVMQNPRHLVRRRGQEARLRCSPMKGHSHVYWYRQLPEEGLKFMVYLQKENIIDESGMPKERFSAEFPKEGPSILRIQQVVRGDSAAYFCASSPGGSETQYFGPGTRLLVL.

This clonotype occurred a few times. This rearrangement joins TRBV30 to TRBJ2-3; tentatively, D is TRBD1 (5 bases). V was pared by 1 base and J by 4 bases, with 9 bases between. Germline CDR1 GTSNPN, CDR2 SVGIG (reference sequence). There are 13 residues in the CDR3. DNA of the CDR3: TGTGCCTGGAGTGCCAGGGTTCCAGATACGCAGTATTTT. Encoded protein: CAWSARVPDTQYF.

The V call is TRBV5-1, the J call TRBJ1-6, with a possible D match to TRBD1 (6 bases). V was shortened by 0 bases and J by 11 bases, with 12 bases between the two germline ends. The CDR3 is 14 residues long. From germline, CDR1 is SGHRS and CDR2 YFSETQ. The CDR3 DNA is TGCGCCAGCAGCTTGGCTGGGGGGCTAACACCCCTCCACTTT. Translated, it gives CASSLAGGLTPLHF. Full variable domain (outside the CDR3, taken from reference TRBV5-1 and TRBJ1-6): KAGVTQTPRYLIKTRGQQVTLSCSPISGHRSVSWYQQTPGQGLQFLFEYFSETQRNKGNFPGRFSGRQFSNSRSEMNVSTLELGDSALYLCASSLAGGLTPLHFGNGTRLTVT.

V usage is TRBV5-5 and J usage is TRBJ1-1; D gene unclear. With 0 bases removed from V and 1 base from J, the gap between germline ends came to 10 bases. CDR3 length: 15 amino acids. Germline CDR1 and CDR2: SGHKS and YYEKEE (reference sequence). CDR3 protein: CASSLAGLPNTEAFF. The CDR3 DNA is TGTGCCAGCAGCTTGGCCGGGCTACCGAACACTGAAGCTTTCTTT.

This clonotype was recorded a few times. The chain links TRBV6-1 to TRBJ2-1; TRBD2 aligns across 14 bases. The CDR3 contains 15 residues. After removal of 6 bases from V and 8 bases from J, the junction contained 6 bases not matched to a gene. CDR1 and CDR2 from the germline V gene are MNHNS and SASEGT. The CDR3 reads CASRVTSGRAHEQFF. CDR3 coding DNA: TGTGCCAGCAGAGTGACTAGCGGGAGGGCCCATGAGCAGTTCTTC.

This clonotype came up a few times. The chain is built from TRBV11-3 and TRBJ2-2; no definite D call. CDR1 and CDR2 from the germline V gene are SGHNT and YENEEA. Trimming stripped 0 bases from V and 4 bases from J, with 6 bases between. The CDR3 consists of 14 residues. In DNA form, the CDR3 reads TGTGCCAGCAGCTTAGATCGGAGCACCGGGGAGCTGTTTTTT. It yields the protein CASSLDRSTGELFF.

The chain combines TRBV29-1 with TRBJ2-6, with D unresolved. V was shortened by 5 bases and J by 0 bases, with 5 bases between the two germline ends. The CDR3 is 13 amino acids. Germline V gene lookup returns CDR1 SQVTM and CDR2 ANQGSEA. The CDR3 nucleotides are TGCAGCGTTCTGAGCTCTGGGGCCAACGTCCTGACTTTC. This codes for CSVLSSGANVLTF.

This sequence joins TRBV20-1 and TRBJ2-3; TRBD2 matches at 8 bases. Trimming removed 6 bases from V and 2 bases from J; junction bases left unmatched: 13. CDR1 is DFQATT, CDR2 SNEGSKA, per germline (reference sequence). The CDR3 is 16 residues long. The CDR3, as DNA: TGCAGTGCCCAGACCTCTAGCGGGTCGAACACAGATACGCAGTATTTT. This translates into CSAQTSSGSNTDTQYF.

In this sample, this clonotype turned up many times. The chain uses TRBV6-5 and TRBJ1-6; 9 positions agree with TRBD1. This CDR3 comprises 18 residues. Germline CDR1 is MNHEY and CDR2 is SVGAGI. V trimming: 0 bases; J trimming: 8 bases; junction bases outside the gene matches: 11. CDR3 bases: TGTGCCAGCAGTTACTCGGGTCTAAGTGGACAGGGGTATTCACCCCTCCACTTT. Translating gives CASSYSGLSGQGYSPLHF.

The J gene is TRBJ2-1, the V gene TRBV5-1; tentatively, D is TRBD1 (6 bases). V was clipped by 3 bases and J by 7 bases, with 17 bases between them. Germline-derived CDR1 and CDR2 are SGHRS and YFSETQ. This CDR3 comprises 15 residues. The CDR3 region has the DNA TGCGCCAGCAGCTCGGATGGACAGATTTTTAATGAGCAGTTCTTC. Translating gives CASSSDGQIFNEQFF.

Only a few counts were recorded for this clonotype. The genes are TRBV5-1 and TRBJ2-7; no reliable D call. Deletions cut 0 bases from V and 2 bases from J, with 9 bases between. The CDR3 sequence is 14 residues long. In germline, CDR1 is SGHRS, CDR2 YFSETQ. CDR3 in DNA: TGCGCCAGCAGCTTGGCCAGTACTCCCTACGAGCAGTACTTC. Translation: CASSLASTPYEQYF.